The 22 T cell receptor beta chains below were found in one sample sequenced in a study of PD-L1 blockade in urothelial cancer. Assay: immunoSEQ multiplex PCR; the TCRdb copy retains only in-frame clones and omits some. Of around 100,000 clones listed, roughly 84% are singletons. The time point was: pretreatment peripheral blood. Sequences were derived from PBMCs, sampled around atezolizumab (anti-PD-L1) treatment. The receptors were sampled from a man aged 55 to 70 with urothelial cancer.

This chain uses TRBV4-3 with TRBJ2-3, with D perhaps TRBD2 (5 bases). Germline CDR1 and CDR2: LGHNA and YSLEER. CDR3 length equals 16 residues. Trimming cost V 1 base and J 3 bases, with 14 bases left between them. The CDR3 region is CASSQGWGTGTDTQYF. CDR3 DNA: TGCGCCAGCAGCCAAGGTTGGGGAACGGGGACAGATACGCAGTATTTT.

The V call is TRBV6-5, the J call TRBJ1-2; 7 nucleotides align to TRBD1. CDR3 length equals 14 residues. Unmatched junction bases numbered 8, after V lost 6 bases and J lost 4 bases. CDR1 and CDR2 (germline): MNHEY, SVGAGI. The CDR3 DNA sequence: TGTGCCAGCAGCAACAGGGGCAGGGGCTATGGCTACACCTTC. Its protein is CASSNRGRGYGYTF.

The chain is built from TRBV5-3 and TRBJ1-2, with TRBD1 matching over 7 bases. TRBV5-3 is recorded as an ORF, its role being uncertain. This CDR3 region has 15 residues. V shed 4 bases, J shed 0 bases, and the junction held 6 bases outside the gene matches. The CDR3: CARSRTGPPNYGYTF. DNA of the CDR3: TGTGCCAGAAGCAGGACAGGACCTCCTAACTATGGCTACACCTTC.

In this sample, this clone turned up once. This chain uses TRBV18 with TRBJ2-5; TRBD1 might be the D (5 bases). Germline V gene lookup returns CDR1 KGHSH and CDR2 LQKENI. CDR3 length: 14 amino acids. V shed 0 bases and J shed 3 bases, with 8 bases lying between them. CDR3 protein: CASSPPKTEETQYF. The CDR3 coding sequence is TGTGCCAGCTCACCACCGAAGACAGAAGAGACCCAGTACTTC.

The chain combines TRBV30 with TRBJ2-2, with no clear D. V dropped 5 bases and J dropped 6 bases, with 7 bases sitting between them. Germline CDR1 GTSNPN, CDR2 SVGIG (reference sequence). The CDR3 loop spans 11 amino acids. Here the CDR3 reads CAWAQAGELFF. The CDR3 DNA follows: TGTGCCTGGGCCCAGGCCGGGGAGCTGTTTTTT.

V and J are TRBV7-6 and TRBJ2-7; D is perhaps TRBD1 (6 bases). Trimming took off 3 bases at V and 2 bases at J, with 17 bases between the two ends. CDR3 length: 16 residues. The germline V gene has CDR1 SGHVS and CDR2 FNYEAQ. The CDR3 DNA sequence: TGTGCCAGCAGCTTGGCCCGGGCAGGGGCCACCTACGAGCAGTACTTC. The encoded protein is CASSLARAGATYEQYF.

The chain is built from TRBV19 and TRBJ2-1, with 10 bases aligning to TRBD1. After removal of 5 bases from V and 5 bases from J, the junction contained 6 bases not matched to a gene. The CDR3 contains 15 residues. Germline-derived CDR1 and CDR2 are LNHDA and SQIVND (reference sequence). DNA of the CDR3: TGTGCCAGTAGTCTGACCGGGACAGGGGACAATGAGCAGTTCTTC. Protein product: CASSLTGTGDNEQFF.

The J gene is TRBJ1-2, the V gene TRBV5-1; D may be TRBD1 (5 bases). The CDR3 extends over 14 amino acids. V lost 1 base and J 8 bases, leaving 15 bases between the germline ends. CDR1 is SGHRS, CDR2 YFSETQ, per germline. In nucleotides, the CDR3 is TGCGCCAGCAGCTTGAAATCGCAGGGTTGGGGCTACACCTTC. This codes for CASSLKSQGWGYTF. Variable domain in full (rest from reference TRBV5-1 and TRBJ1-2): KAGVTQTPRYLIKTRGQQVTLSCSPISGHRSVSWYQQTPGQGLQFLFEYFSETQRNKGNFPGRFSGRQFSNSRSEMNVSTLELGDSALYLCASSLKSQGWGYTFGSGTRLTVV.

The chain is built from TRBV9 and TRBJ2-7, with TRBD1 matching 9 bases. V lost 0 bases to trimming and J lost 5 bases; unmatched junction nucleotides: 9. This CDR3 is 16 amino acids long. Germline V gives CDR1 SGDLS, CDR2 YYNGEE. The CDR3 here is CASSVAPGTGRNEQYF. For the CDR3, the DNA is TGTGCCAGCAGCGTAGCCCCGGGGACAGGGAGGAACGAGCAGTACTTC.

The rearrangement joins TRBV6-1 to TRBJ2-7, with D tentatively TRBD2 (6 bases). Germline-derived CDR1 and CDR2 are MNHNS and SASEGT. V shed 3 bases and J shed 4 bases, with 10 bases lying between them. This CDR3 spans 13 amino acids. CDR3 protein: CASSETRQYEQYF. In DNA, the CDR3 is TGTGCCAGCAGTGAGACTAGACAGTACGAGCAGTACTTC.

CDR3 sequence (DNA): TGTGCCAGCAGTTCCCGACAGACCTGGGAGCAGTACTTC. Translated: CASSSRQTWEQYF. V usage is TRBV11-1 and J usage is TRBJ2-7; TRBD1 is a possible D gene (5 bases). Germline values: CDR1 SGHAT, CDR2 FQDESV (reference sequence). The length of the CDR3 is 13 residues. V shed 6 bases and J shed 7 bases, with 16 bases lying between them. The complete variable domain, with remaining parts taken from reference TRBV11-1 and TRBJ2-7, reads EAEVAQSPRYKITEKSQAVAFWCDPISGHATLYWYRQILGQGPELLVQFQDESVVDDSQLPKDRFSAERLKGVDSTLKIQPAELGDSAMYLCASSSRQTWEQYFGPGTRLTVT.

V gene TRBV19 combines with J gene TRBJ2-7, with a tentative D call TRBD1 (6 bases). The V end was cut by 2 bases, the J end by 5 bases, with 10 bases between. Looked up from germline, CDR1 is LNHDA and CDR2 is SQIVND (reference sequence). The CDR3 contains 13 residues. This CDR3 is CASSIRGFHEQYF. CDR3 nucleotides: TGTGCCAGTAGTATAAGGGGGTTCCACGAGCAGTACTTC.

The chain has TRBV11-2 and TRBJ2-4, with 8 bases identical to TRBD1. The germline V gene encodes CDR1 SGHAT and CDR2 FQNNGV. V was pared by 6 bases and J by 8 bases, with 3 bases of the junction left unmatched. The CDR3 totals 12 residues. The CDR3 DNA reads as TGTGCCAGCAGTGGACAGGGATACATTCAGTACTTC. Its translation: CASSGQGYIQYF.

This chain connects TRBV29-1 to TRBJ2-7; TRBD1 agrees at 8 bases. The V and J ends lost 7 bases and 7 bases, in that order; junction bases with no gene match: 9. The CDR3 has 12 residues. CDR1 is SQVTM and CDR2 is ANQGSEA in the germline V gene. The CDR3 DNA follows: TGCAGCGCGAGCCAGGGGGCAGGGGAGCAGTACTTC. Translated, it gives CSASQGAGEQYF.

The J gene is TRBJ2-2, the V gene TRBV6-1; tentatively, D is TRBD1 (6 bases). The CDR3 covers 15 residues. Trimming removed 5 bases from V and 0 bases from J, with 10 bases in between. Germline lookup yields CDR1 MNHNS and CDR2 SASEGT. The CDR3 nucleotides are TGTGCCAGCAGTTTGGACAGTACGAACACCGGGGAGCTGTTTTTT. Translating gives CASSLDSTNTGELFF.

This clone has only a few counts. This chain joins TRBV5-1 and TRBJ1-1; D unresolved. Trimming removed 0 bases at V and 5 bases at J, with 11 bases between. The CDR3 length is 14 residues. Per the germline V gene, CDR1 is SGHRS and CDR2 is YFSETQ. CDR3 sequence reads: CASSLVATSTEAFF. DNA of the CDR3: TGCGCCAGCAGCTTGGTCGCAACTTCAACTGAAGCTTTCTTT.

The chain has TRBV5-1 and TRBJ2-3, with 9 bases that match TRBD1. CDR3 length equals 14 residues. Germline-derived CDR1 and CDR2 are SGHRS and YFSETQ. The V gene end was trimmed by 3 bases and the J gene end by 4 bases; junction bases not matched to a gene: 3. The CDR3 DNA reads TGCGCCAGCAGCTGGACAGGGGACGCAGATACGCAGTATTTT. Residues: CASSWTGDADTQYF. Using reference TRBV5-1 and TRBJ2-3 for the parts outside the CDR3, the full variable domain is KAGVTQTPRYLIKTRGQQVTLSCSPISGHRSVSWYQQTPGQGLQFLFEYFSETQRNKGNFPGRFSGRQFSNSRSEMNVSTLELGDSALYLCASSWTGDADTQYFGPGTRLTVL.

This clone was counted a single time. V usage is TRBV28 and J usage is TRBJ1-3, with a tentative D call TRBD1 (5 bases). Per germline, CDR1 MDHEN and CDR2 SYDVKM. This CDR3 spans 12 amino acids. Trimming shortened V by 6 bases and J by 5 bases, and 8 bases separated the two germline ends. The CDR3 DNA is TGTGCCAGCAGCCGACAGCGAAACACCATATATTTT. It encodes CASSRQRNTIYF.

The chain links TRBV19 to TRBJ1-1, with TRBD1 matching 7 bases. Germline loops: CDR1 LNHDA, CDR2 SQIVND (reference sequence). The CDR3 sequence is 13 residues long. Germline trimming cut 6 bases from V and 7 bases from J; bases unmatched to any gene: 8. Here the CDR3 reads CASSPDRVVEAFF. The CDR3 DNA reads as TGTGCCAGTAGCCCCGACAGGGTGGTTGAAGCTTTCTTT. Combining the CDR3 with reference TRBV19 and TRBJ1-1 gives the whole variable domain DGGITQSPKYLFRKEGQNVTLSCEQNLNHDAMYWYRQDPGQGLRLIYYSQIVNDFQKGDIAEGYSVSREKKESFPLTVTSAQKNPTAFYLCASSPDRVVEAFFGQGTRLTVV.

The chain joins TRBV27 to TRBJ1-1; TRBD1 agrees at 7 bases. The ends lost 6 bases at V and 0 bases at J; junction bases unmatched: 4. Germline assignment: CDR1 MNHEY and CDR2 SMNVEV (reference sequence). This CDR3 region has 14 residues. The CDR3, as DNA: TGTGCCAGCAGACAGCAGGGGGTGAACACTGAAGCTTTCTTT. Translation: CASRQQGVNTEAFF.

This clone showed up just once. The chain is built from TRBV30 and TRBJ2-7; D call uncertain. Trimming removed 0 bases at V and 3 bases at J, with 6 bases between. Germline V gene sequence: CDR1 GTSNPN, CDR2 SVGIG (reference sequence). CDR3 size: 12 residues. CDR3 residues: CAWSVGYYEQYF. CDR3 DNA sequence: TGTGCCTGGAGTGTCGGTTACTACGAGCAGTACTTC.

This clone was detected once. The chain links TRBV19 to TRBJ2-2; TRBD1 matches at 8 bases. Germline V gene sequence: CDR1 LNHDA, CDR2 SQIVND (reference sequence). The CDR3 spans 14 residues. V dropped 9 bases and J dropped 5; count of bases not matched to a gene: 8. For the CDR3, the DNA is TGTGCCAGCAGAGACGGACAGGGAACCGGGGAGCTGTTTTTT. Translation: CASRDGQGTGELFF.